The present T cell receptor (beta chain) was sequenced within a study of blood T cell repertoires in COVID-19. At the level of the study: Whether acute or convalescent, the COVID-19 samples came from the United States, Italy and Spain. From T cells, B-cell-depleted T cells, or PBMCs came the material, which was cDNA or gDNA.

The study drew participants aged 18 to 89 years from under 30 US areas. In assigning cohorts, the study relied on participant-reported clinical history. CDR1 is MGHDK, CDR2 SYGVNS, per germline. V was pared by 1 base and J by 5 bases, with 19 bases between. This CDR3 is built from 17 residues. Libraries were prepared by immunoSEQ multiplex PCR; TCRdb keeps only in-frame clonotypes and omits some of them. The sample holds 230,000 or so clones, about 91% seen once. The source is a woman in her thirties or forties with acute COVID-19. Source material: PBMCs or T cells enriched from blood (not recorded which). The chain employs TRBV25-1 and TRBJ2-3, with a possible D match to TRBD2 (5 bases). The CDR3 region is CASSEWSPSQQGDTQYF. The CDR3 nucleotides are TGTGCCAGCAGTGAATGGAGTCCTAGCCAACAAGGAGATACGCAGTATTTT.